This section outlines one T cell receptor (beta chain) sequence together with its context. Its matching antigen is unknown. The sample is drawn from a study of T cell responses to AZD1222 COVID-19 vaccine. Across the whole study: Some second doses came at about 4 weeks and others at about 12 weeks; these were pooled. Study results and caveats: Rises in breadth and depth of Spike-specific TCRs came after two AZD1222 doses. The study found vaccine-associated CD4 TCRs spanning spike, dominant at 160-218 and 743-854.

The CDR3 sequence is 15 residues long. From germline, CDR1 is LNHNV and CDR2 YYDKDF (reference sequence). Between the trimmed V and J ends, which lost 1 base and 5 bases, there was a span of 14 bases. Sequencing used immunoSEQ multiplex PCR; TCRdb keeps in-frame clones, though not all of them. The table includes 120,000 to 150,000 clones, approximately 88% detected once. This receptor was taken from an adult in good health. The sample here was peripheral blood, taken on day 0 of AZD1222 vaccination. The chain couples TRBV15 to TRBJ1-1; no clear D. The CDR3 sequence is CATSRAGGWETEAFF. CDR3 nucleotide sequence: TGTGCCACCAGCAGAGCGGGCGGCTGGGAAACTGAAGCTTTCTTT.